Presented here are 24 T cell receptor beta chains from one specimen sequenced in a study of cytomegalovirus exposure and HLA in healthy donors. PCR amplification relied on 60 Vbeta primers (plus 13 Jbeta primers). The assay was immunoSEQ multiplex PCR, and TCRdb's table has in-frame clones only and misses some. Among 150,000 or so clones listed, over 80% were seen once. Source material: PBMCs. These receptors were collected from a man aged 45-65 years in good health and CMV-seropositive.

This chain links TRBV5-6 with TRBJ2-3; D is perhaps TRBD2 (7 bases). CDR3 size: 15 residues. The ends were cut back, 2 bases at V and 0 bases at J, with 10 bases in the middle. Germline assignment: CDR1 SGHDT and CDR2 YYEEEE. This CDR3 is CASSLGGGSTDTQYF. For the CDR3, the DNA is TGTGCCAGCAGCTTAGGGGGGGGTAGCACAGATACGCAGTATTTT.

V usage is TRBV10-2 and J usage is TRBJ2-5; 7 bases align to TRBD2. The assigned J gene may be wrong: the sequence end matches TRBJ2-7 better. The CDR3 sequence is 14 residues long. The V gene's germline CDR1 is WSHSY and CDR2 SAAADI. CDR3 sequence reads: CASKTLGTNYEQYF. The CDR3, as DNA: TGCGCCAGCAAGACTCTCGGGACTAACTACGAGCAGTACTTC.

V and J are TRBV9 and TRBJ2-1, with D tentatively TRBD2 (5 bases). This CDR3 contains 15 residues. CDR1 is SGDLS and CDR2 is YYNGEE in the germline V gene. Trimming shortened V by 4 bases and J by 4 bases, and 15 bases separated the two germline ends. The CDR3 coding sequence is TGTGCCAGCAGCACACTCCCGGGCGGGTACAATGAGCAGTTCTTC. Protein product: CASSTLPGGYNEQFF.

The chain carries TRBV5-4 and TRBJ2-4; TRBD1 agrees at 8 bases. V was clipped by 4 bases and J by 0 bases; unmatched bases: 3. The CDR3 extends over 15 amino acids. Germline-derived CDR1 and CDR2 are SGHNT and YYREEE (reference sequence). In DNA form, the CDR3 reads TGTGCCAGCAGCCCCCAGGGGGCAGCCAAAAACATTCAGTACTTC. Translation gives CASSPQGAAKNIQYF.

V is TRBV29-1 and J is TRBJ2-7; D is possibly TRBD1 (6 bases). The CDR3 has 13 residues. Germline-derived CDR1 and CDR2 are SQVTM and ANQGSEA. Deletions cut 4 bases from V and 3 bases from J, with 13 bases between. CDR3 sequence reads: CSVAGHGGYEQYF. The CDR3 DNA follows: TGCAGCGTTGCGGGACACGGAGGCTACGAGCAGTACTTC.

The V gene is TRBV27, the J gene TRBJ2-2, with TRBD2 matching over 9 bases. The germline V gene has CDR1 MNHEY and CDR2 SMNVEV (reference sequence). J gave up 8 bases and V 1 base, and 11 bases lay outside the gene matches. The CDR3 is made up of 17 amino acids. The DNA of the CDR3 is TGTGCCAGCAGTTTATTTATTTGGTCTAGCGGGACGGGGGAGCTGTTTTTT. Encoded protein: CASSLFIWSSGTGELFF.

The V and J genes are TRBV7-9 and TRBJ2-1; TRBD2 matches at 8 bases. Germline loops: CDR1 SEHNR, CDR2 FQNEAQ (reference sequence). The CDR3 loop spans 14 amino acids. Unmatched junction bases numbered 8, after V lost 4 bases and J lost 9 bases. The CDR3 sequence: CASSSREGKSEQFF. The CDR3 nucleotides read TGTGCCAGCAGCTCCCGGGAGGGGAAGAGTGAGCAGTTCTTC. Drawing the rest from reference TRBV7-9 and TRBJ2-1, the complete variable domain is DTGVSQNPRHKITKRGQNVTFRCDPISEHNRLYWYRQTLGQGPEFLTYFQNEAQLEKSRLLSDRFSAERPKGSFSTLEIQRTEQGDSAMYLCASSSREGKSEQFFGPGTRLTVL.

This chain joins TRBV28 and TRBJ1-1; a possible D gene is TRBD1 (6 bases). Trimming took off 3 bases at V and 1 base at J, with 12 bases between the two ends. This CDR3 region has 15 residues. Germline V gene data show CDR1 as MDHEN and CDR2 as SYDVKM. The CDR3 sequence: CASSFRGGPNTEAFF. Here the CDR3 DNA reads TGTGCCAGCAGTTTTAGGGGGGGCCCGAACACTGAAGCTTTCTTT. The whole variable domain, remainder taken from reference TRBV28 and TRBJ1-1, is DVKVTQSSRYLVKRTGEKVFLECVQDMDHENMFWYRQDPGLGLRLIYFSYDVKMKEKGDIPEGYSVSREKKERFSLILESASTNQTSMYLCASSFRGGPNTEAFFGQGTRLTVV.

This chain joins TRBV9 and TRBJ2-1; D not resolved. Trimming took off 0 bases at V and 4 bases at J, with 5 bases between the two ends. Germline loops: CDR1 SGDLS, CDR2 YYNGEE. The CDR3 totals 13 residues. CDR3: CASSVALYNEQFF. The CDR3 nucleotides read TGTGCCAGCAGCGTAGCTTTGTACAATGAGCAGTTCTTC.

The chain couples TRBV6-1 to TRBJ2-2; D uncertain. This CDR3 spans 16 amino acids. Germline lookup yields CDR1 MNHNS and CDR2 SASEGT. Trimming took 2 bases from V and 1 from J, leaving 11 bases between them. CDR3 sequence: CASSEYRLGNTGELFF. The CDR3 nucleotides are TGTGCCAGCAGTGAATATCGGCTAGGGAACACCGGGGAGCTGTTTTTT.

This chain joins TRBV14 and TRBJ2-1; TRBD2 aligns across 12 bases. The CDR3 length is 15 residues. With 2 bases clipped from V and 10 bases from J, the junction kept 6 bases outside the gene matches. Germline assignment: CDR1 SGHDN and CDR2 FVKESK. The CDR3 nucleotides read TGTGCCAGCAGCCAAAGCCTAGCGGGGGGGCTGGAGCAGTTCTTC. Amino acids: CASSQSLAGGLEQFF.

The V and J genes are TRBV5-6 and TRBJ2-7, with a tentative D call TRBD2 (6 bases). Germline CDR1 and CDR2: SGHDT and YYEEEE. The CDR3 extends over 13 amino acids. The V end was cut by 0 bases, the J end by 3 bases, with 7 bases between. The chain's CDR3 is CASSLGGDYEQYF. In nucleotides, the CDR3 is TGTGCCAGCAGCTTGGGGGGGGACTACGAGCAGTACTTC.

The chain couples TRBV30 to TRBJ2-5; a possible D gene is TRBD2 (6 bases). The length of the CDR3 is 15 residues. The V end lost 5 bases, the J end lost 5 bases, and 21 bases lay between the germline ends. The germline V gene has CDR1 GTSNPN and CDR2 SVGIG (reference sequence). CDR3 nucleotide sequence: TGTGCCTGGCGCGCGGGACTCGGGGGTCAGGAGACCCAGTACTTC. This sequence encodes CAWRAGLGGQETQYF. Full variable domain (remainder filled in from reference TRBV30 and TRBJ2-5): SQTIHQWPATLVQPVGSPLSLECTVEGTSNPNLYWYRQAAGRGLQLLFYSVGIGQISSEVPQNLSASRPQDRQFILSSKKLLLSDSGFYLCAWRAGLGGQETQYFGPGTRLLVL.

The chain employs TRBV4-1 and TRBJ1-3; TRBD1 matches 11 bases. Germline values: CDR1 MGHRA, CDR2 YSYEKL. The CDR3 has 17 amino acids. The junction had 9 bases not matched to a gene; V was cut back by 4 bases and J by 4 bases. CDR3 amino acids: CASSPGQGGRRGNTIYF. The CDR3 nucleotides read TGCGCCAGCAGCCCGGGACAGGGGGGAAGAAGGGGAAACACCATATATTTT.

CDR3 DNA sequence: TGTGCCAGCAGTTTGGACAGGGCTAAGACCCAGTACTTC. This translates into CASSLDRAKTQYF. The rearrangement joins TRBV27 to TRBJ2-5; TRBD1 aligns across 8 bases. Germline CDR1 MNHEY, CDR2 SMNVEV (reference sequence). CDR3 length: 13 amino acids. Trimming at V came to 3 bases and at J to 6 bases, leaving 3 bases not matched to a gene.

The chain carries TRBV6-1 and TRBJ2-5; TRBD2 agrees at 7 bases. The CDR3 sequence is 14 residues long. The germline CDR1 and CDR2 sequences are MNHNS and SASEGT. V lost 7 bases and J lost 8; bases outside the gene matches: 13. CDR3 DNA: TGTGCCAGCACGCGGGAGTGGCGGGTCTCCACCCAGTACTTC. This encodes CASTREWRVSTQYF.

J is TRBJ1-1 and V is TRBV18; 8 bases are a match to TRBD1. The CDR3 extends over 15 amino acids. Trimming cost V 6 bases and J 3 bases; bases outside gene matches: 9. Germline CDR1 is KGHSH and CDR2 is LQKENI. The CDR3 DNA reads TGTGCCAGCTCCGAGCAGGGACAGGCTTACACTGAAGCTTTCTTT. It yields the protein CASSEQGQAYTEAFF.

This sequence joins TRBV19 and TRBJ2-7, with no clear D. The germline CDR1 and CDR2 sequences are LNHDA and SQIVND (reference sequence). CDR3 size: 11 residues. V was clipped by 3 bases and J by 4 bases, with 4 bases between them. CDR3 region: CASSIGYEQYF. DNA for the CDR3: TGTGCCAGTAGTATCGGGTACGAGCAGTACTTC.

For the CDR3, the DNA is TGTGCCAGCCGGGACAAGAACTATGGCTACACCTTC. This translates into CASRDKNYGYTF. The chain has TRBV5-4 and TRBJ1-2, with D possibly TRBD1 on 6 matching bases. Trimming shortened V by 7 bases and J by 2 bases, and 9 bases separated the two germline ends. The CDR3 totals 12 residues. CDR1 and CDR2 (germline): SGHNT, YYREEE (reference sequence).

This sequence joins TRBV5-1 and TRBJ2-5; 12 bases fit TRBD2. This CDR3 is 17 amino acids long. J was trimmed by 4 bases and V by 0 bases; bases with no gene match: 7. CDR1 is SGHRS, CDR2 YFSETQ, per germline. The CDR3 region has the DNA TGCGCCAGCAGCTTGGGTATTAAGGGACTAGCGGGAGAGACCCAGTACTTC. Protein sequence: CASSLGIKGLAGETQYF.

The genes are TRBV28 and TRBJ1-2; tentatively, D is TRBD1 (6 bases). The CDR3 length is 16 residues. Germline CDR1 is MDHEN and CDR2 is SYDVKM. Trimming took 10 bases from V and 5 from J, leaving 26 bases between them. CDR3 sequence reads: CATLTQGPRQNYGYTF. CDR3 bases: TGTGCCACCTTAACACAGGGACCTCGGCAAAATTATGGCTACACCTTC.

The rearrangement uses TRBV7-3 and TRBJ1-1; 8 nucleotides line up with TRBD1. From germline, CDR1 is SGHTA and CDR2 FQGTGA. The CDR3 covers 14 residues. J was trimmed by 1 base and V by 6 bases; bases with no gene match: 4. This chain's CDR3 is CASSTGGGNTEAFF. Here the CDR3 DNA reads TGTGCCAGCAGTACAGGGGGAGGGAACACTGAAGCTTTCTTT.

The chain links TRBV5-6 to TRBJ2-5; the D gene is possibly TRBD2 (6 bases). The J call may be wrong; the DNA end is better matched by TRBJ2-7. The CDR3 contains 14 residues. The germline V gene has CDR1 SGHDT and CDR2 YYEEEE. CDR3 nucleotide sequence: TGTGCCAGCAGCTTACTAGCCTCCGCGTACGAGCAGTACTTC. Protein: CASSLLASAYEQYF.

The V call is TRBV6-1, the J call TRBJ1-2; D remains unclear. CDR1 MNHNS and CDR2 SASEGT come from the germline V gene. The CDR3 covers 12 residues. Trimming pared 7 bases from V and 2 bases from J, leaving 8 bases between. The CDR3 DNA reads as TGTGCCAGCAACAAAGAAAACTATGGCTACACCTTC. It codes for CASNKENYGYTF.